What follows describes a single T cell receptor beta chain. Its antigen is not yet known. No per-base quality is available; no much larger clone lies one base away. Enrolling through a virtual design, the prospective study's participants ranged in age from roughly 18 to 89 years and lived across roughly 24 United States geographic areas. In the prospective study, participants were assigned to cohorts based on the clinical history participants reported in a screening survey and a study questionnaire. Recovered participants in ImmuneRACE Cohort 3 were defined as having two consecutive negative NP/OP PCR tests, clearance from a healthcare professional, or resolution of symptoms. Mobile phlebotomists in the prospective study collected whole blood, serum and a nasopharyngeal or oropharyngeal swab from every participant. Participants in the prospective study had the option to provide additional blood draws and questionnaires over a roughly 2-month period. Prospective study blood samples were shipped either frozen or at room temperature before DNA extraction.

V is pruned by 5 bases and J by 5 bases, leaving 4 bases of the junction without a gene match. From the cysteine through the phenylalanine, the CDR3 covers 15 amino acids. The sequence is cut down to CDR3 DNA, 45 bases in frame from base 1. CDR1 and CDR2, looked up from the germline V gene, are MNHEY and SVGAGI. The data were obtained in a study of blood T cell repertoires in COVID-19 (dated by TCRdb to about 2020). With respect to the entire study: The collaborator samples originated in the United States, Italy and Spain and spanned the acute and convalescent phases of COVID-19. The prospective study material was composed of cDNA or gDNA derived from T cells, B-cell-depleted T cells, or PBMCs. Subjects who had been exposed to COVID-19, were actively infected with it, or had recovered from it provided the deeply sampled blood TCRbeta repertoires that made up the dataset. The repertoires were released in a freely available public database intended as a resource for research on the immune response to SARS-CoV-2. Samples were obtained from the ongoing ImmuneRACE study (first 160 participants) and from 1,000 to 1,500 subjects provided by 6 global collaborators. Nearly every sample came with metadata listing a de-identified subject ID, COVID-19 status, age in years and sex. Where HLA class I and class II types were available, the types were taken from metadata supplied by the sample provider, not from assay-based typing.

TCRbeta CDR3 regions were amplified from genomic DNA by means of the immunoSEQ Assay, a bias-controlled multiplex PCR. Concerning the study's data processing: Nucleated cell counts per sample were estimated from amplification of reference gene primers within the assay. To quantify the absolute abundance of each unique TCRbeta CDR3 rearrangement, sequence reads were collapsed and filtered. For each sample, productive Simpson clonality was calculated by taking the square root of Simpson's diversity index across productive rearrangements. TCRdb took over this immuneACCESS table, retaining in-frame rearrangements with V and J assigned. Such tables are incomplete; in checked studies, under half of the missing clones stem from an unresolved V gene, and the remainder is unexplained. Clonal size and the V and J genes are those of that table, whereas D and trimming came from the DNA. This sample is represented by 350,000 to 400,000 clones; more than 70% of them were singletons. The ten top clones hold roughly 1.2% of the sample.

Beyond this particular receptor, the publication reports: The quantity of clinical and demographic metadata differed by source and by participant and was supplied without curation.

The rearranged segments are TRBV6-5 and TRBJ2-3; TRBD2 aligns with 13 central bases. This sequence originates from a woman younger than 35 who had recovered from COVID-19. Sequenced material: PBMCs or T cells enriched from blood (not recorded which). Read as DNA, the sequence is TGTGCCAGCAGTCGACTAGCGGGGGGCGGAGATACGCAGTATTTT. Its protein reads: CASSRLAGGGDTQYF.